This TCR beta chain was captured in a study of graft-versus-host responses after intestinal transplantation. This CDR3 region has 14 residues. Germline assignment: CDR1 MNHEY and CDR2 SMNVEV (reference sequence). The V and J ends lost 8 bases and 4 bases respectively, with 14 bases between them. TCRdb keeps only in-frame clones here, not all; method: immunoSEQ multiplex PCR. The sample records approximately 37,000 clones, roughly nine tenths being singletons. This chain joins TRBV27 and TRBJ1-4; D is unclear. The sample here was PBMCs, taken around 270 days after transplant. The sequence derives from a human patient who received an intestinal transplant, so some T cells may come from the graft donor. CDR3 residues: CASATTVGNEKLFF. CDR3 bases: TGTGCCAGCGCCACCACAGTGGGTAATGAAAAACTGTTTTTT.